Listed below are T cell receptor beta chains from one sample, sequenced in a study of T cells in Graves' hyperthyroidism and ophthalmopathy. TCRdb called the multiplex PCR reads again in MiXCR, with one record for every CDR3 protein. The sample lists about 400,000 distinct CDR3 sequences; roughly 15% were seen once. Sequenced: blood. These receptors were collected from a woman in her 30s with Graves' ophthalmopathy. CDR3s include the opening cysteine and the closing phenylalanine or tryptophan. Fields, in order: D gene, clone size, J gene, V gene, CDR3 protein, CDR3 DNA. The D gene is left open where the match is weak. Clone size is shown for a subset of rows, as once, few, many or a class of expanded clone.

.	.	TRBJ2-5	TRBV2	CASSDNREETQYF	TGTGCCAGCAGTGATAACAGGGAAGAGACCCAGTACTTC
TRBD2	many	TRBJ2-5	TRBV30	CAWSVLAGGETQYF	TGTGCCTGGAGTGTATTGGCGGGGGGAGAGACCCAGTACTTC
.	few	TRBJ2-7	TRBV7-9	CASSFGTGPGREEYF	TGTGCCAGCAGCTTCGGGACTGGCCCGGGTCGTGAGGAGTACTTC
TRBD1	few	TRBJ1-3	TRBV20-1	CSAQPGQGRNTIYF	TGCAGTGCGCAACCGGGACAGGGACGAAACACCATATATTTT
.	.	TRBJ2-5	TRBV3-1	CASSPAGETQYF	TGTGCCAGCAGCCCCGCGGGGGAGACCCAGTACTTC
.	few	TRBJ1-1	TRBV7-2	CASSLDRLTEAFF	TGTGCCAGCAGCTTGGATCGGCTCACTGAAGCTTTCTTT
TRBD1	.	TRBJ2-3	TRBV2	CASSDLPSRTGVRDTQYF	TGTGCCAGCAGCGACCTCCCTTCCCGGACAGGGGTGAGAGATACGCAGTATTTT
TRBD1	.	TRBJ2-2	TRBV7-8	CASSETGVPGELFF	TGTGCCAGCAGCGAAACAGGGGTACCCGGGGAGCTGTTTTTT
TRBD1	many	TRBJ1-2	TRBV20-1	CGGTDDRFGYTF	TGCGGCGGGACAGACGACCGGTTTGGCTACACCTTC
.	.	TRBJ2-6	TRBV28	CASSWGSGATVLTF	TGTGCCAGCAGTTGGGGCTCTGGGGCCACCGTCCTGACTTTC
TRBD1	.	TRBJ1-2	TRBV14	CASSPYGTGGYGYTF	TGTGCCAGCAGCCCTTATGGGACAGGCGGATATGGCTACACCTTC
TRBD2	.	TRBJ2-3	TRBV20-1	CSALTSRYTDTQYF	TGCAGTGCTCTGACTAGCAGGTACACAGATACGCAGTATTTT
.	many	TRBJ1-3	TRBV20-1	CSARWGVGDTIYF	TGCAGTGCTAGATGGGGGGTTGGGGACACCATATATTTT
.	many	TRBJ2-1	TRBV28	CASSLTPARTDEQFF	TGTGCCAGCAGTTTGACCCCCGCCAGGACGGATGAGCAGTTCTTC
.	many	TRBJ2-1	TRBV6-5	CASSYSEYNEQFF	TGTGCCAGCAGTTACTCGGAGTACAATGAGCAGTTCTTC
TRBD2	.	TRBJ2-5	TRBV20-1	CSARVRRAGGAGETQYF	TGCAGTGCTAGAGTAAGGCGTGCGGGGGGGGCCGGAGAGACCCAGTACTTC
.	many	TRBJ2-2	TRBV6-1	CASSEGPSNTGELFF	TGTGCCAGCAGTGAGGGGCCATCGAACACCGGGGAGCTGTTTTTT
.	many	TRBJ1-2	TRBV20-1	CISSGGGPALGGYTF	TGCATCTCATCGGGGGGGGGTCCCGCCCTTGGTGGCTACACCTTC
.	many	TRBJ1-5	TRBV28	CASSTPWLDNNQPQHF	TGTGCCAGCAGTACCCCGTGGTTGGACAACAATCAGCCCCAGCATTTT
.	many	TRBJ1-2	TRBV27	CASFDRNYGYTF	TGTGCCAGCTTTGACAGGAACTATGGCTACACCTTC
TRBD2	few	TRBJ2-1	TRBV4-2	CASSRGLAGALRDEQFF	TGTGCCAGCAGCCGAGGACTAGCGGGGGCCCTCAGGGATGAGCAGTTCTTC
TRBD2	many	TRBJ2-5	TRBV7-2	CASSLRTSGGEETQYF	TGTGCCAGCAGCTTACGGACTAGCGGGGGGGAAGAGACCCAGTACTTC
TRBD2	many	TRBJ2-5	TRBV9	CASSVSPGLGETQYF	TGTGCCAGCAGCGTATCGCCCGGACTAGGGGAGACCCAGTACTTC
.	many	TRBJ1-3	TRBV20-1	CSARDPRGSGNTIYF	TGCAGTGCTAGAGATCCGCGGGGCTCTGGAAACACCATATATTTT
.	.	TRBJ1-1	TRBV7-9	CASSLDMPEAFF	TGTGCCAGCAGCCTGGACATGCCTGAAGCTTTCTTT
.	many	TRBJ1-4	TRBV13	CASSTSQATNEKLFF	TGTGCCAGCAGCACGAGTCAAGCAACTAATGAAAAACTGTTTTTT
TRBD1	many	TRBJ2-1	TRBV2	CASTRKGARDEQFF	TGTGCCAGCACACGAAAGGGGGCACGCGATGAGCAGTTCTTC
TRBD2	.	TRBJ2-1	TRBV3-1	CASSQDIGGGAREQFF	TGTGCCAGCAGCCAAGATATCGGCGGGGGGGCACGGGAGCAGTTCTTC
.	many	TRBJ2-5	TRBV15	CATSRDNPDGGTQYF	TGTGCCACCAGCAGAGATAACCCTGATGGGGGGACCCAGTACTTC
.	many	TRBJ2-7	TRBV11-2	CASSHPDPYEQYF	TGTGCCAGCAGCCACCCCGACCCTTACGAGCAGTACTTC
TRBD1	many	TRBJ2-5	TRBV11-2	CASSLFNRDRGWETQYF	TGTGCCAGCAGCTTATTTAATCGGGACAGGGGATGGGAGACCCAGTACTTC
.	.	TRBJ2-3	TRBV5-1	CASSLDRGAGYTDTQYF	TGCGCCAGCAGCTTGGATCGGGGGGCGGGATACACAGATACGCAGTATTTT
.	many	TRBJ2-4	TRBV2	CASSGTEAKNIQYF	TGTGCCAGCAGCGGGACTGAAGCCAAAAACATTCAGTACTTC
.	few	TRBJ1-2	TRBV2	CASSERGGDLFRYGYTF	TGTGCCAGCAGTGAGAGAGGAGGCGATCTTTTTCGCTATGGCTACACCTTC
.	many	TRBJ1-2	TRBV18	CASSPATGSFATYDYTF	TGTGCCAGCTCACCCGCGACCGGCTCGTTTGCAACTTATGACTACACCTTC
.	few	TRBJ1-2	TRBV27	CASSLLPTGSYGYTF	TGTGCCAGCAGTTTACTTCCTACTGGTAGCTATGGCTACACCTTC
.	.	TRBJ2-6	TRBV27	CASSFYPLSGANVLTF	TGTGCCAGCAGTTTTTACCCCCTCTCTGGGGCCAACGTCCTGACTTTC
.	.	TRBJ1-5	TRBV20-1	CSASGGPGDQPQHF	TGCAGTGCTAGTGGGGGACCGGGGGATCAGCCCCAGCATTTT
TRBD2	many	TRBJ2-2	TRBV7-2	CASSRTSVNTGELFF	TGTGCCAGCAGCCGGACTAGTGTGAACACCGGGGAGCTGTTTTTT
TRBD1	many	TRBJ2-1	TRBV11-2	CASSSGQGYNEQFF	TGTGCCAGCAGCTCTGGACAGGGGTACAATGAGCAGTTCTTC
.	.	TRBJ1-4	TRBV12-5	CASGLGGEKLFF	TGTGCTAGTGGTTTAGGGGGGGAAAAACTGTTTTTT
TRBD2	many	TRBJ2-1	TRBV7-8	CASSLASRLAGGHPLYNEQFF	TGTGCCAGCAGCTTAGCGTCCCGACTAGCGGGGGGGCACCCACTCTACAATGAGCAGTTCTTC
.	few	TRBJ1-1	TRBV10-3	CAITEAGSTEAFF	TGTGCCATCACCGAAGCAGGGAGTACTGAAGCTTTCTTT
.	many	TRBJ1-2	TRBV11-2	CASSPGPTNYGYTF	TGTGCCAGCAGCCCTGGACCCACTAACTATGGCTACACCTTC
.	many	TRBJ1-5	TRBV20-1	CSANQQGNSNQPQHF	TGCAGTGCCAACCAACAGGGCAATAGCAATCAGCCCCAGCATTTT
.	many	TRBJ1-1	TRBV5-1	CASSLVSPINTEAFF	TGCGCCAGCAGCTTGGTTTCCCCTATAAACACTGAAGCTTTCTTT
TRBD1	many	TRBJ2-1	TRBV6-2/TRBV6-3	CASTPAPGGGYNEQFF	TGTGCCAGCACTCCAGCCCCAGGGGGTGGCTACAATGAGCAGTTCTTC
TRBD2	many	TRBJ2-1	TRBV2	CASSDQRGVLNEQFF	TGTGCCAGCAGTGATCAGCGGGGGGTCCTTAATGAGCAGTTCTTC
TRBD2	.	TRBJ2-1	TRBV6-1	CASRGSSGGAFRASYNEQFF	TGTGCCAGCAGGGGGTCTAGCGGGGGGGCTTTTAGGGCCTCCTACAATGAGCAGTTCTTC
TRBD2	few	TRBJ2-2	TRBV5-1	CASSLVWRGGLNTGELFF	TGCGCCAGCAGCTTGGTATGGCGGGGGGGCCTGAACACCGGGGAGCTGTTTTTT
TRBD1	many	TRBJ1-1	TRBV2	CASSDSRGLLLTEAFF	TGTGCCAGCAGTGATAGCAGGGGGCTTTTGCTCACTGAAGCTTTCTTT
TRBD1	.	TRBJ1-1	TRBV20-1	CSAENGPGTGGGTEAFF	TGCAGTGCCGAAAACGGCCCCGGGACAGGGGGGGGCACTGAAGCTTTCTTT